This T cell receptor beta chain was identified during a study of CD4 T cells in relation to SARS-CoV-2 and coronaviruses. Study results and limitations: No crossreactivity against non-spike viral proteins was tested here. SARS-CoV-2-driven expansion was significantly weaker in crossreactive than monoreactive clones.

Unexposed donor CD4+ T cells date from about 2011-2019, before the COVID-19 pandemic. Uncultured naive and memory CD4+ T cells supplied DNA for deep TCR-beta sequencing. Only in-frame clones appear in the TCRdb table, and some are missing; sequencing was by immunoSEQ multiplex PCR. The repertoire includes some 69,000 clones, about 94% of them detected once, and 0.11% to 0.15% sits in the top ten. As to this clone: Its antigen is undetermined.

This clonotype was obtained from a human donor in good health. The sequenced sample consisted of naive CD4+ T cells from PBMCs. Regarding subset: naive CD4+ T cells isolated by negative enrichment.

CDR3 amino acids: CASREGSSYNSPLHF. The CDR3 DNA reads TGTGCCAGCAGGGAGGGAAGCTCCTATAATTCACCCCTCCACTTT. V and J are TRBV27 and TRBJ1-6; D uncertain. This CDR3 is 15 amino acids long. Trimming cost V 6 bases and J 0 bases, with 9 bases left between them. Germline CDR1 MNHEY, CDR2 SMNVEV (reference sequence).